The present TCR beta chain was sequenced within a study of cytomegalovirus exposure and HLA in healthy donors. As concerns this clone: Its specificity is not known.

Overall study results and limits: A missense DCLRE1C variant was associated with V- and J-gene trimming of TCR beta chains in a later analysis, and an independent cohort replicated the association. Per a later analysis, roughly 17,000 TCR beta sequences showed association with HLA alleles at 0.05 false discovery rate.

Primers included in the PCR were 60 Vbeta and 13 Jbeta primers. The protocol was immunoSEQ multiplex PCR, while the TCRdb copy is restricted to in-frame clones and leaves out a portion. The table has 100,000 to 150,000 clones, 15% to 20% seen once. The receptor was isolated from a female donor in good health and CMV-seropositive. Sequencing was done on a sample of PBMCs.

CDR3 bases: TGTGCCAGCAGTTCCCCTATTAGTAATGAAAAACTGTTTTTT. Amino acid sequence: CASSSPISNEKLFF. The chain recombines TRBV28 with TRBJ1-4, with D unclear. Germline V CDR1 and CDR2: MDHEN, SYDVKM. The CDR3 covers 14 residues. V was shortened by 4 bases and J by 4 bases, with 10 bases between the two germline ends.